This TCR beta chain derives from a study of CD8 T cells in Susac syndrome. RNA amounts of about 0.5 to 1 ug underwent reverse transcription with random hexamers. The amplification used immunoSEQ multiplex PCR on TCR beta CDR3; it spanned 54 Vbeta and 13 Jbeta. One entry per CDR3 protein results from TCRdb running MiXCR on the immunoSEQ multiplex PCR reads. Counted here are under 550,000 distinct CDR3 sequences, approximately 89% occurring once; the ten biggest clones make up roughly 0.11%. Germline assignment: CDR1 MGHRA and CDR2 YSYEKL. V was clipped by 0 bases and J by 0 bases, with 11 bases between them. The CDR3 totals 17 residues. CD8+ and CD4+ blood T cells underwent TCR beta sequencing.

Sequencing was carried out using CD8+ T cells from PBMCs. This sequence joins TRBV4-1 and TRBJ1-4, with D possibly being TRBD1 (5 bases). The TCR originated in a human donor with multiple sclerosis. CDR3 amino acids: CASSQDGGPATNEKLFF. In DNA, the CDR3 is TGCGCCAGCAGCCAAGATGGGGGACCTGCAACTAATGAAAAACTGTTTTTT.